This T cell receptor beta chain was found in a study of T cell responses to AZD1222 COVID-19 vaccine (dated by TCRdb to the early 2020s). Describing the broader study: A total of 230 to 250 trial participants underwent TCR sequencing, of whom more than 200 had received two doses of AZD1222 and some 25 had received two doses of the MenACWY control vaccine. Trial participants were enrolled by age into subgroups of 18-55, 56-69 and 70-plus years, and around 150, 28 and 57 TCR-sequenced participants, respectively, were included in these subgroups. Results the study describes overall, beyond this receptor: Epitopes outside the regions mutated in the B.1.351 and B.1.1.7 variants were reportedly recognized by nearly half of the unique spike-specific TCRs. Conclusions about previously exposed vaccinees were limited because only a handful of AZD1222 recipients were SARS-CoV-2 seropositive at baseline. Participants were mostly white British and included more females than males, and it was suggested by the authors that clonal diversity may have been underestimated. In the small 56-69-year group, the increase in depth fell short of significance, most likely because of low power. No day 14 peak-response samples were available, so repertoires were characterized only after the peak T cell response. The whole spike protein was spanned by vaccine-associated CD4 TCRs, and dominant responses were seen in regions 160-218 and 743-854. Spike-specific TCR breadth and depth rose significantly after two AZD1222 doses compared with day 0 and with MenACWY recipients.

Interpreted using the paper, the time point label stands for: about 28 days (+/-7) after the second vaccine dose. AZD1222 recipients with second doses at about 4 weeks or about 12 weeks were pooled, because spike-specific TCR depth and breadth did not differ between schedules. The vaccinee samples were drawn from two UK trials, COV001 and COV002, one of which was a single-blind randomized controlled phase 2/3 trial testing AZD1222 (ChAdOx1 nCoV-19) in healthy adults. For TCRbeta chain sequencing, PBMC samples were collected from trial participants at day 0 and at day 28 after the second dose. Via the germline V gene, CDR1 is SGHTA and CDR2 FQGNSA. The CDR3, from cysteine to phenylalanine, totals 14 residues. Only the CDR3 region is kept as DNA, spanning 42 bases read in frame from base 1. The germline V and J ends show losses of 4 bases and 7 bases respectively, and no gene match explains 4 bases of the junction.

The CDR3 regions of human TCRbeta chains were subjected to immunosequencing. The authors' pipeline ran thus. Repertoire TCRs were checked for matches against a reference library of SARS-CoV-2-specific TCRs that had been generated using the MIRA antigen-specificity platform. Breadth meant the fraction of unique TCRs that were SARS-CoV-2-associated, whereas depth meant the fraction of total T cells that were SARS-CoV-2-associated. Using the MIRA data, each spike-specific TCR was mapped to the spike region that the TCR reacts to and placed in a CD4 or CD8 class. Log10-transformed breadth and depth values were compared by one-way ANOVA with Sidak's multiple comparisons tests. TCRdb re-hosts the immuneACCESS table, in-frame sequences only. Its copies lack some clones; in the studies checked, an unresolved V gene accounts for under half of them, and the cause for the rest is not known. V and J calls plus clone size are reproduced from that table; the DNA served to infer D and trimming. The sample table contains just under 75,000 clones; only one count was recorded for around 82% of them. Roughly 50% of the sample comes from the top ten.

Of note for this clone: Its antigen is currently not known. Qualities for individual bases were not recorded, and no much larger clone is one base off.

The chain is made from TRBV7-2 and TRBJ1-6, with TRBD1 matching 7 junction bases. This receptor was identified in an adult who received the AZD1222 COVID-19 vaccine. This material consisted of peripheral blood, taken 28 days after the second AZD1222 dose. The CDR3 corresponds to CASSWGQHNSPLHF. The DNA sequence reads TGTGCCAGCAGCTGGGGACAGCACAATTCACCCCTCCACTTT.